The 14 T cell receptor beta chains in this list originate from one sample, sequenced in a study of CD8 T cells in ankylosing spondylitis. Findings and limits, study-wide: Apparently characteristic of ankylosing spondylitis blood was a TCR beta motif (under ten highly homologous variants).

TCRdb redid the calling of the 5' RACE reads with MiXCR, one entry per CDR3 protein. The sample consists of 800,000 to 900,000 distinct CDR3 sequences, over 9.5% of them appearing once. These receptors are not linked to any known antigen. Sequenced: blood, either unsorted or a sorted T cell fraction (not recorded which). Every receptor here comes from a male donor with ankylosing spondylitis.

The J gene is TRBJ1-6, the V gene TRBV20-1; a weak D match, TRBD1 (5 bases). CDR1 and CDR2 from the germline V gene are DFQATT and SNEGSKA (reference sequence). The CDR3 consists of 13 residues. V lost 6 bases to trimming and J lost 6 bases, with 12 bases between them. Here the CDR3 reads CSALGPINSPLHF. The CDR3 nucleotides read TGCAGTGCCCTGGGACCGATTAATTCACCCCTCCACTTT.

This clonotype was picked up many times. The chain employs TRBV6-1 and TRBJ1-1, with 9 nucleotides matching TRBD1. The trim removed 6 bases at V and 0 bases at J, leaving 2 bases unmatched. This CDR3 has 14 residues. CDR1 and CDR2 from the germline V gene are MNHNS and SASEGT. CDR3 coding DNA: TGTGCCAGCAGCCGACAGGGGGTGAACACTGAAGCTTTCTTT. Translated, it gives CASSRQGVNTEAFF.

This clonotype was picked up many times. DNA for the CDR3: TGCAGCGTCGCTCTCAGAAAATTCTCCTACGAGCAGTACTTC. Amino acid sequence: CSVALRKFSYEQYF. The rearrangement joins TRBV29-1 to TRBJ2-7, with D uncertain. V dropped 6 bases and J dropped 0 bases, with 15 bases sitting between them. CDR1 is SQVTM, CDR2 ANQGSEA, per germline. This CDR3 contains 14 residues.

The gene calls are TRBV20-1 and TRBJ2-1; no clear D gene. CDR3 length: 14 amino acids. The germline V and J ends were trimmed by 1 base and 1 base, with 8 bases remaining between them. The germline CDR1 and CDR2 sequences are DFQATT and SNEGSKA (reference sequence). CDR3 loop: CSARGYRSYNEQFF. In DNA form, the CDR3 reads TGCAGTGCTAGAGGATATAGGTCCTACAATGAGCAGTTCTTC.

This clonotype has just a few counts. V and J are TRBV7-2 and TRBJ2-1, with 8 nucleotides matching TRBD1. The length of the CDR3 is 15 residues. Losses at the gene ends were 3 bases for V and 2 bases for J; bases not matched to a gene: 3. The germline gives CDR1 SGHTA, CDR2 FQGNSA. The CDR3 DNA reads TGTGCCAGCAGCTTGGGACAGGCTGCCTACAATGAGCAGTTCTTC. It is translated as CASSLGQAAYNEQFF. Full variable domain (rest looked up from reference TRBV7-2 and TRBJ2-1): GAGVSQSPSNKVTEKGKDVELRCDPISGHTALYWYRQSLGQGLEFLIYFQGNSAPDKSGLPSDRFSAERTGGSVSTLTIQRTQQEDSAVYLCASSLGQAAYNEQFFGPGTRLTVL.

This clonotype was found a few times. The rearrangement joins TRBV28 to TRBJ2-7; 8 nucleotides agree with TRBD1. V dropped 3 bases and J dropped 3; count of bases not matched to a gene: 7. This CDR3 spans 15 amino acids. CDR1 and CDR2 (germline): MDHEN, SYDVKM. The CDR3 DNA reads TGTGCCAGCAGTTTCTTCGGGACAGGACGCTACGAGCAGTACTTC. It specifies CASSFFGTGRYEQYF. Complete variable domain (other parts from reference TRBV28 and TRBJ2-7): DVKVTQSSRYLVKRTGEKVFLECVQDMDHENMFWYRQDPGLGLRLIYFSYDVKMKEKGDIPEGYSVSREKKERFSLILESASTNQTSMYLCASSFFGTGRYEQYFGPGTRLTVT.

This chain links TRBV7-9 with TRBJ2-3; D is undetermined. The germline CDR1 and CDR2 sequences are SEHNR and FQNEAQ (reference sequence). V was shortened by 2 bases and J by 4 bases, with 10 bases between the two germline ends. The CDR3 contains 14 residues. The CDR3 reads CASSLRVNSDTQYF. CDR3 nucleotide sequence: TGTGCCAGCAGCTTACGAGTTAATTCAGATACGCAGTATTTT.

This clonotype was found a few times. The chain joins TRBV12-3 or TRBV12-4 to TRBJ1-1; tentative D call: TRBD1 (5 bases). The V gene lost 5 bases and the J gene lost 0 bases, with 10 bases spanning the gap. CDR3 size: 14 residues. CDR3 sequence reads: CASSTRQLNTEAFF. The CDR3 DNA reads TGTGCCAGCAGTACACGACAGCTGAACACTGAAGCTTTCTTT.

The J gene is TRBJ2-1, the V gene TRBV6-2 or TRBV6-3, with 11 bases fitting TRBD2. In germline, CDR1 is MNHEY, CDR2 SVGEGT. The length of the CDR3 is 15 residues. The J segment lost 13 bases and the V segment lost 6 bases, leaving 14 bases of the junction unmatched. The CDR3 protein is CASRKTGTSGQEQFF. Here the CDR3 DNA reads TGTGCCAGCAGAAAGACCGGGACTAGCGGACAGGAACAGTTCTTC.

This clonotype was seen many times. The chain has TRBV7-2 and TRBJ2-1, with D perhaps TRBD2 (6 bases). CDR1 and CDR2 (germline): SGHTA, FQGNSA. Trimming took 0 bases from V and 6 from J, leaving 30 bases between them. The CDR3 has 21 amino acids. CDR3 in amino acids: CASSLASLGKPISRGFNEQFF. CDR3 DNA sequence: TGTGCCAGCAGCTTAGCCAGTCTTGGGAAGCCTATCAGTCGGGGGTTCAATGAGCAGTTCTTC. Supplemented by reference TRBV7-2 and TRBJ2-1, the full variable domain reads GAGVSQSPSNKVTEKGKDVELRCDPISGHTALYWYRQSLGQGLEFLIYFQGNSAPDKSGLPSDRFSAERTGGSVSTLTIQRTQQEDSAVYLCASSLASLGKPISRGFNEQFFGPGTRLTVL.

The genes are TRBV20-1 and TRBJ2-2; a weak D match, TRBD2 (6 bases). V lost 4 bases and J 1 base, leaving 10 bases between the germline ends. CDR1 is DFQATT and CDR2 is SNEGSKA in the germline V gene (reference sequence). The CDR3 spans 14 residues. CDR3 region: CSAKRRGNTGELFF. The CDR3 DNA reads TGCAGTGCTAAGCGGCGGGGGAACACCGGGGAGCTGTTTTTT.

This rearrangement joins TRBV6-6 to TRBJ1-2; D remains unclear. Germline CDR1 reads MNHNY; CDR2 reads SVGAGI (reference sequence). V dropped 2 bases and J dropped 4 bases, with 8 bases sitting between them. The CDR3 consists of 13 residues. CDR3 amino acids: CASSYAAGYGYTF. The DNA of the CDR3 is TGTGCCAGCAGTTACGCAGCGGGCTATGGCTACACCTTC.

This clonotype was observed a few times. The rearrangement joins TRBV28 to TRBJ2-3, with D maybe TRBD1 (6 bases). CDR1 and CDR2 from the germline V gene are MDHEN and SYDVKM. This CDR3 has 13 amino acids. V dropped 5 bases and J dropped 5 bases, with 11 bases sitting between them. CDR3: CASSKAGVDTQYF. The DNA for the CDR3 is TGTGCCAGCAGTAAAGCAGGGGTAGATACGCAGTATTTT.

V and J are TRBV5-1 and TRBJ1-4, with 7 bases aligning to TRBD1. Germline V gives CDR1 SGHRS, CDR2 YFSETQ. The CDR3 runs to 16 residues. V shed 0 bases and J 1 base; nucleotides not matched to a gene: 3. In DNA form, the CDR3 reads TGCGCCAGCAGCTTGGCCTACAGGGGAACTAATGAAAAACTGTTTTTT. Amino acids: CASSLAYRGTNEKLFF.